A selection of T cell receptor beta chains follows, all from one sample in a study of blood T cells in healthy people across ages. TCRdb reprocessed the 5' RACE reads with MiXCR, giving one entry per CDR3 protein. The data contain 1.5 million to 2 million distinct CDR3 sequences, roughly 32% of them singletons. The specimen sequenced was blood. These receptors were obtained from a woman aged 25 to 45 in good health. CDR3s include the opening cysteine and the closing phenylalanine or tryptophan. A D gene is named only where the DNA matches it firmly. Expanded clones get a size class; other rows say once, few or many, or leave the size out.

>TRBJ2-7|-|few|TRBV29-1
TGCAGCGTTGGCGGAGTCCAGTACCCATACGAGCAGTACTTC
CSVGGVQYPYEQYF
>TRBJ1-5|-|few|TRBV4-1
TGCGCCAGCAGCCAAGGGTGGGTGCGCAATCAGCCCCAGCATTTT
CASSQGWVRNQPQHF
>TRBJ2-6|-|-|TRBV7-3
TGTGCCAGCAGCACCGGGGCGGGGGCGCTTGGAGGGGCCAACGTCCTGACTTTC
CASSTGAGALGGANVLTF
>TRBJ2-1|-|-|TRBV7-9
TGTGCCAGCAGCTTAGTAGGCCTTAGGAGCTCCTACAATGAGCAGTTCTTC
CASSLVGLRSSYNEQFF
>TRBJ1-2|-|-|TRBV18
TGTGCCAGCTCACCCGTTCCCGACGGGGCAGTGGATGGCTACACCTTC
CASSPVPDGAVDGYTF
>TRBJ2-1|-|few|TRBV7-7
TGTGCCAGCAGCTTATCCCATAGTATCAATGAGCAGTTCTTC
CASSLSHSINEQFF
>TRBJ2-5|TRBD2|few|TRBV5-1
TGCGCCAGTCAACGTCCTAGCGGGGGATTACAAGAGACCCAGTACTTC
CASQRPSGGLQETQYF
>TRBJ1-5|TRBD1|-|TRBV12-5
TGTGCTAGTGGCACAGGGGTGGGTCAGCCCCAGCATTTT
CASGTGVGQPQHF
>TRBJ2-5|-|few|TRBV12-3/TRBV12-4
TGTGCCAGCAGCGGCTCAGAGGTCCAAGAGACCCAGTACTTC
CASSGSEVQETQYF
>TRBJ1-6|TRBD1|-|TRBV20-1
TGCAGTGCTAGTGGGACAGGAATCCTTAATTCACCCCCCCACTTT
CSASGTGILNSPPHF
>TRBJ2-2|TRBD1|-|TRBV7-9
TGTGCCAGCAGCCTGCAGGACAGGGTGAGCACCGGGGAGCTGTTTTTT
CASSLQDRVSTGELFF
>TRBJ2-7|-|-|TRBV4-2
TGTGCCAGCAGCCAAGATAGGGCAGCCCCCTCCTACGAGCAGTACTTC
CASSQDRAAPSYEQYF
>TRBJ1-1|-|few|TRBV10-3
TGTGCCATCAGTGAGATCCAGGGTCACACTGAAGCTTTCTTT
CAISEIQGHTEAFF
>TRBJ1-1|-|once|TRBV6-4
TGTGCCGTCAAACTTTCCGGGAGAGAGGACACTGAAGCTTTCTTT
CAVKLSGREDTEAFF
>TRBJ2-5|TRBD1|-|TRBV27
TGTGCCAGCAGTTTTTCGACAGGGTCAGGCCAAGAGACCCAGTACTTC
CASSFSTGSGQETQYF
>TRBJ2-7|TRBD2|few|TRBV24-1
TGTGCCACCAGTGAAAGCGGGAGGGCAGACGTTGAGCAGTACTTC
CATSESGRADVEQYF
>TRBJ1-1|-|-|TRBV27
TGTGCCAGCAGCCGGGCCTCAGGGAGGGTCACTGAAGCTTTCTTT
CASSRASGRVTEAFF
>TRBJ2-3|-|-|TRBV7-9
TGTGCCAACGCCGGGACAGATACGCAGTATTTT
CANAGTDTQYF
>TRBJ2-7|TRBD1|few|TRBV5-6
TGTGCCAGCAGCCTTTTGACAGGGAGAGGCTCCTACGAGCAGTACTTC
CASSLLTGRGSYEQYF
>TRBJ2-7|TRBD2|-|TRBV7-9
TGTGCCAGCAGCTTAAGACTAGCGGCAGTAGGGGAGCAGTACTTC
CASSLRLAAVGEQYF
>TRBJ2-5|TRBD2|-|TRBV5-1
TGCGCCAGCAGCTTGGGACTAGCGGAGAGAGGTGGGGAGACCCAGTACTTC
CASSLGLAERGGETQYF
>TRBJ2-2|-|-|TRBV11-2
TGTGCCAGCAGCTTCCCTTACGGGGAGCTGTTTTTT
CASSFPYGELFF
>TRBJ2-5|-|many|TRBV10-3
TGTGCCATCAGTGAGAAGATGGGGGGCCCCCAAGAGACCCAGTACTTC
CAISEKMGGPQETQYF
>TRBJ1-5|-|-|TRBV6-6
TGTGCCAGCACCCTTGACGGAGGGCAGCCCCAGCATTTT
CASTLDGGQPQHF
>TRBJ2-1|-|few|TRBV5-1
TGCGCCAGCAGCCCGGACGGGGGCACGTACAATGAGCAGTTCTTC
CASSPDGGTYNEQFF
>TRBJ2-4|-|-|TRBV29-1
TGCAGCGTTGAAGGGCAGGGCAAAAACATTCTGTACTTC
CSVEGQGKNILYF
>TRBJ2-7|-|-|TRBV4-1
TGCGCCAGCAGCCACACGGGCCAGCTAGGACACGAGCAGTACTTC
CASSHTGQLGHEQYF
>TRBJ2-7|-|few|TRBV7-2
TGTGCCAGCAGCTTACTCCCTCGGACTTACGAGCAGTACTTC
CASSLLPRTYEQYF
>TRBJ2-3|-|many|TRBV5-1
TGCGCCAGCAGCTACCAAGGTGGGAGCACAGATACGCAGTATTTT
CASSYQGGSTDTQYF
>TRBJ2-5|TRBD2|many|TRBV20-1
TGCAGTGCTAGAGATCAGAGACTAGCAGTAGAGACCCAGTACTTC
CSARDQRLAVETQYF
>TRBJ2-3|TRBD2|-|TRBV5-1
TGCGCCAGCAGCTTGGGACTAGCGGGAGGGCCCTCATCAGATACGCAGTATTTT
CASSLGLAGGPSSDTQYF
>TRBJ1-1|TRBD1|once|TRBV20-1
TGCAGTGCAGGGACAGGGATCGGCACTGAAGCTTTCTTT
CSAGTGIGTEAFF
>TRBJ1-3|-|few|TRBV20-1
TGCAGTGCGACTTTTTCAGACGTTGGAAACACCATATATTTT
CSATFSDVGNTIYF
>TRBJ2-1|TRBD2|-|TRBV5-1
TGCGCCAGCAGCCTAGCGGGAGTGGGGCTCTCCTACAATGAGCAGTTCTTC
CASSLAGVGLSYNEQFF
>TRBJ1-2|TRBD1|-|TRBV4-1
TGCGCCAACAGCCTCACAGGGGGCGACTATGGCTACACCTTC
CANSLTGGDYGYTF
>TRBJ2-1|-|few|TRBV20-1
TGCAGTGCTAGAGATTTGTCGAGGCCGGGGGATGAGCAGTTCTTC
CSARDLSRPGDEQFF
>TRBJ2-7|-|-|TRBV2
TGTGCCAGCAGTTACTCCGGGACTGTATACGAGCAGTACTTC
CASSYSGTVYEQYF
>TRBJ2-3|-|-|TRBV6-1
TGTGCCAGCAGGCGCCTCATCACTAGCACAGATACGCAGTATTTT
CASRRLITSTDTQYF
>TRBJ2-3|-|-|TRBV21-1
TGTGCCAGCAGTAGAGGACAGCTTAGCACAGATACGCAGTATTTT
CASSRGQLSTDTQYF
>TRBJ2-3|TRBD1|-|TRBV9
TGTGCCAGCAGCGTATTCCGGGACAGGCGCACAGATACGCAGTATTTT
CASSVFRDRRTDTQYF
>TRBJ1-6|-|-|TRBV3-1
TGTGCCAGCAGCCAAGGCGGGCCTTCACCCCTCCACTTT
CASSQGGPSPLHF
>TRBJ1-5|TRBD1|-|TRBV27
TGTGCCAGCGCACAGACAGGGTTGAGCAATCAGCCCCAGCATTTT
CASAQTGLSNQPQHF
>TRBJ2-7|-|few|TRBV12-3/TRBV12-4
TGTGCCAGCACCTCAAGCGGTACGACCTACGAGCAGTACTTC
CASTSSGTTYEQYF
>TRBJ2-7|-|few|TRBV4-2
TGTGCCAGCAGCCAAGAGTATGGGGGTTACCCCTACGAGCAGTACTTC
CASSQEYGGYPYEQYF
>TRBJ2-1|-|-|TRBV7-6
TGTGCCAGCAGCTTAAGTCTGGCGGCACACAATGAGCAGGTCTTC
CASSLSLAAHNEQVF
>TRBJ2-1|-|-|TRBV4-1
TGCGCCAGCAGCCAGGCCGGGACTTCTCCCCTCAACCATCTAGGTGAGCAGTTCTTC
CASSQAGTSPLNHLGEQFF
>TRBJ2-7|-|-|TRBV7-8
TGTGCCAGCAGCTTGGTGGACAGACCCAGGGCTAGCGAGCAGTACTTC
CASSLVDRPRASEQYF